The next 25 T cell receptor beta chains were all read from a single sample in a study of cytomegalovirus exposure and HLA in healthy donors. PCR primers comprised 60 Vbeta and 13 Jbeta primers. This table comes from immunoSEQ multiplex PCR, and its TCRdb copy is limited to in-frame clones, with some not included. The profile shows approximately 100,000 clones, 50% to 65% of them singletons. Sequenced input: PBMCs. The source of these receptors is a man aged 25 to 40 in good health and CMV-seropositive.

This clone was counted only a few times. This rearrangement joins TRBV5-4 to TRBJ2-1, with 9 bases matching TRBD1. Germline trimming cut 4 bases from V and 3 bases from J; bases unmatched to any gene: 5. The CDR3 extends over 15 amino acids. CDR1 is SGHNT and CDR2 is YYREEE in the germline V gene (reference sequence). The CDR3 spells CASSAGQGYYNEQFF. The DNA for the CDR3 is TGTGCCAGCAGCGCGGGACAGGGATACTACAATGAGCAGTTCTTC.

The chain links TRBV19 to TRBJ2-2, with D possibly TRBD2 on 7 matching bases. Trimming cost V 4 bases and J 2 bases, with 17 bases left between them. Germline assignment: CDR1 LNHDA and CDR2 SQIVND (reference sequence). The CDR3 consists of 17 residues. CDR3 DNA: TGTGCCAGTAGTAGCCTCCGGGGGGCCCGTAACACCGGGGAGCTGTTTTTT. Translated: CASSSLRGARNTGELFF.

The chain links TRBV19 to TRBJ2-5, with 7 bases fitting TRBD1. The germline V gene encodes CDR1 LNHDA and CDR2 SQIVND (reference sequence). Trimming removed 8 bases from V and 11 bases from J; junction bases left unmatched: 17. CDR3 length equals 14 residues. The CDR3 bases are TGTGCCAGTTCCCCACTAGGGGGCTATAGGGAGCAGTACTTC. It specifies CASSPLGGYREQYF.

The chain is built from TRBV9 and TRBJ1-1; 7 bases align to TRBD1. This CDR3 contains 13 residues. Germline assignment: CDR1 SGDLS and CDR2 YYNGEE. Germline trimming cut 2 bases from V and 5 bases from J; bases unmatched to any gene: 3. CDR3 coding DNA: TGTGCCAGCAGCGTGGGACAGCAAACTGAAGCTTTCTTT. Translated: CASSVGQQTEAFF.

The gene calls are TRBV5-1 and TRBJ1-5; no firm D call. CDR3 size: 14 residues. Germline CDR1 is SGHRS and CDR2 is YFSETQ. Trimming took off 4 bases at V and 2 bases at J, with 10 bases between the two ends. The CDR3, as DNA: TGCGCCAGCAGCGCCTTCCTAGGCAATCAGCCCCAGCATTTT. This encodes CASSAFLGNQPQHF.

Only a few counts were recorded for this clone. The chain couples TRBV5-1 to TRBJ2-7; TRBD1 matches 9 bases. The V gene end was trimmed by 4 bases and the J gene end by 3 bases; junction bases not matched to a gene: 5. CDR3 size: 14 residues. The germline CDR1 and CDR2 sequences are SGHRS and YFSETQ. The CDR3 region is CASSPGGQGYEQYF. The CDR3 nucleotides read TGCGCCAGCAGCCCGGGGGGACAGGGCTACGAGCAGTACTTC. The whole variable domain, filled in from reference TRBV5-1 and TRBJ2-7, reads KAGVTQTPRYLIKTRGQQVTLSCSPISGHRSVSWYQQTPGQGLQFLFEYFSETQRNKGNFPGRFSGRQFSNSRSEMNVSTLELGDSALYLCASSPGGQGYEQYFGPGTRLTVT.

This clone was found a few times. Its ends do not fully match the called genes, so a read error is possible. The chain joins TRBV11-2 to TRBJ1-1; D remains unclear. CDR3 length: 15 residues. The germline V gene has CDR1 SGHAT and CDR2 FQNNGV. The CDR3 is CASILAGSGGTEAFF. The CDR3 region has the DNA TGTGCCAGCATCTTAGCGGGCAGTGGAGGCACTGAAGCTTTCTTT.

This clone turned up a few times. The chain couples TRBV6-5 to TRBJ1-5; D is perhaps TRBD1 (5 bases). The CDR3 runs to 15 residues. Trimming shortened V by 6 bases and J by 0 bases, and 12 bases separated the two germline ends. Per the germline V gene, CDR1 is MNHEY and CDR2 is SVGAGI. The DNA of the CDR3 is TGTGCCAGCAGCCCCGGGGGGAATAGCAATCAGCCCCAGCATTTT. This gives the protein CASSPGGNSNQPQHF.

The CDR3 nucleotides are TGCGCCAGCAGCCTACTAGGACAGGGCAATTCACCCCTCCACTTT. Translated, it gives CASSLLGQGNSPLHF. This chain connects TRBV4-1 to TRBJ1-6, with TRBD1 matching over 8 bases. The germline V gene has CDR1 MGHRA and CDR2 YSYEKL. The CDR3 is made up of 15 amino acids. V lost 4 bases and J lost 7; bases outside the gene matches: 6.

The chain uses TRBV11-2 and TRBJ2-2; 10 nucleotides align to TRBD2. From germline, CDR1 is SGHAT and CDR2 FQNNGV. This CDR3 comprises 16 residues. Losses at the gene ends were 0 bases for V and 8 bases for J; bases not matched to a gene: 6. CDR3 nucleotides: TGTGCCAGCAGCTTAGAACTAGCGGGGTGGCCAGGGGAGCTGTTTTTT. Translated, it gives CASSLELAGWPGELFF.

This clone was detected only a few times. The rearrangement uses TRBV7-2 and TRBJ1-4; 9 bases are shared with TRBD1. V was pared by 5 bases and J by 4 bases, with 2 bases of the junction left unmatched. Germline CDR1 SGHTA, CDR2 FQGNSA. This CDR3 comprises 14 residues. CDR3 protein: CASSQTGGNEKLFF. CDR3 sequence (DNA): TGTGCCAGCAGCCAGACAGGGGGTAATGAAAAACTGTTTTTT. The entire variable domain, with the rest obtained from reference TRBV7-2 and TRBJ1-4, is as follows: GAGVSQSPSNKVTEKGKDVELRCDPISGHTALYWYRQSLGQGLEFLIYFQGNSAPDKSGLPSDRFSAERTGGSVSTLTIQRTQQEDSAVYLCASSQTGGNEKLFFGSGTQLSVL.

The gene calls are TRBV6-5 and TRBJ1-1, with D perhaps TRBD1 (5 bases). V was clipped by 6 bases and J by 1 base, with 12 bases between them. Germline values: CDR1 MNHEY, CDR2 SVGAGI. CDR3 size: 14 residues. The CDR3 DNA follows: TGTGCCAGCAGGAGGCCGGGGGGGAACACTGAAGCTTTCTTT. Translating it yields CASRRPGGNTEAFF.

V usage is TRBV6-5 and J usage is TRBJ1-6; TRBD1 matches at 7 bases. V shed 5 bases, J shed 9 bases, and the junction held 4 bases outside the gene matches. Germline CDR1 reads MNHEY; CDR2 reads SVGAGI. The CDR3 runs to 13 residues. As DNA, the CDR3 is TGTGCCAGCAGTCCACGACAGGGTTCACCCCTCCACTTT. Protein product: CASSPRQGSPLHF.

This clone was counted a few times. The V call is TRBV5-5, the J call TRBJ2-1, with TRBD2 identical over 10 bases. The CDR3 runs 15 residues. Per germline, CDR1 SGHKS and CDR2 YYEKEE (reference sequence). Germline trimming cut 2 bases from V and 3 bases from J; bases unmatched to any gene: 2. The CDR3 region has the DNA TGTGCCAGCAGCTTTTCTAGCGGGGGCTACAATGAGCAGTTCTTC. It encodes CASSFSSGGYNEQFF.

The chain couples TRBV4-2 to TRBJ1-1; maybe TRBD1 (6 bases). CDR1 is LGHNA, CDR2 YNFKEQ, per germline. This CDR3 contains 14 residues. Deletions cut 0 bases from V and 10 bases from J, with 15 bases between. The CDR3 protein is CASSQDMQGRVAFF. The CDR3 coding sequence is TGTGCCAGCAGCCAAGATATGCAGGGGCGGGTAGCTTTCTTT.

The V gene is TRBV9, the J gene TRBJ2-3; D perhaps matches TRBD2 (6 bases). Germline CDR1 and CDR2: SGDLS and YYNGEE. The CDR3 is 15 amino acids. The V and J ends lost 0 bases and 3 bases respectively, with 11 bases between them. The CDR3 protein is CASSVASGGTDTQYF. The CDR3 DNA follows: TGTGCCAGCAGCGTAGCCTCTGGGGGGACAGATACGCAGTATTTT.

This clone was counted a single time. The chain combines TRBV4-2 with TRBJ2-5; TRBD2 matches 9 bases. The germline gives CDR1 LGHNA, CDR2 YNFKEQ. Unmatched junction bases numbered 6, after V lost 0 bases and J lost 1 base. The CDR3 contains 17 residues. The CDR3 is CASSQDPGGGVQETQYF. Written as DNA, the CDR3 is TGTGCCAGCAGCCAAGATCCGGGCGGGGGGGTCCAAGAGACCCAGTACTTC.

The rearrangement links TRBV10-1 to TRBJ2-7, with D maybe TRBD1 (6 bases). The V and J ends lost 3 bases and 4 bases respectively, with 13 bases between them. The V gene's germline CDR1 is WNHNN and CDR2 SYGVQD (reference sequence). The CDR3 covers 14 residues. This CDR3 is CASSDAMGAYEQYF. DNA for the CDR3: TGCGCCAGCAGTGATGCTATGGGGGCGTACGAGCAGTACTTC.

V is TRBV27 and J is TRBJ2-5; 8 nucleotides agree with TRBD1. The assigned J gene may be wrong: the sequence end matches TRBJ2-7 better. This CDR3 is 15 amino acids long. CDR1 and CDR2 from the germline V gene are MNHEY and SMNVEV (reference sequence). The CDR3 bases are TGTGCCAGCAGTTTAGAAGGGACAGGCTCCTACGAGCAGTACTTC. Protein sequence: CASSLEGTGSYEQYF.

The chain is built from TRBV5-1 and TRBJ2-5; a weak D match, TRBD1 (5 bases). In germline, CDR1 is SGHRS, CDR2 YFSETQ. The length of the CDR3 is 13 residues. V lost 1 base and J lost 5, with 9 bases in between. The CDR3 sequence is CASSLQGRETQYF. CDR3 bases: TGCGCCAGCAGCTTGCAGGGTCGGGAGACCCAGTACTTC.

V gene TRBV4-1 combines with J gene TRBJ2-5; TRBD1 matches at 11 bases. There are 14 residues in the CDR3. The germline gives CDR1 MGHRA, CDR2 YSYEKL. J gave up 4 bases and V 4 bases, and 2 bases lay outside the gene matches. In DNA form, the CDR3 reads TGCGCCAGCAGCCCGGGGACAGGGGGAGAGACCCAGTACTTC. Amino acid sequence: CASSPGTGGETQYF.

This clone occurred a few times. This chain connects TRBV2 to TRBJ2-3; weak D call: TRBD1 (6 bases). V lost 1 base and J lost 2, with 7 bases in between. CDR3 length equals 14 residues. CDR1 and CDR2 from the germline V gene are SNHLY and FYNNEI. CDR3 coding DNA: TGTGCCAGCAGTGAAGGACAGGCCACAGATACGCAGTATTTT. Amino acids: CASSEGQATDTQYF.

The chain uses TRBV19 and TRBJ1-1; D not certain. Germline CDR1 reads LNHDA; CDR2 reads SQIVND (reference sequence). The CDR3 sequence is 15 residues long. V was cut by 2 bases and J by 0 bases, with 10 bases left in between. CDR3 residues: CASSIQAGMNTEAFF. The CDR3 bases are TGTGCCAGTAGTATACAGGCGGGCATGAACACTGAAGCTTTCTTT.

The chain joins TRBV11-3 to TRBJ2-7; D possibly corresponds to TRBD1 (6 bases). With 4 bases removed from V and 0 bases from J, the gap between germline ends came to 10 bases. The CDR3 sequence is 14 residues long. CDR1 and CDR2 from the germline V gene are SGHNT and YENEEA. The chain's CDR3 is CASSSEQGSYEQYF. The CDR3 nucleotides read TGTGCCAGCAGCTCCGAACAGGGCTCCTACGAGCAGTACTTC. The full variable domain, its missing parts supplied by reference TRBV11-3 and TRBJ2-7, is EAGVVQSPRYKIIEKKQPVAFWCNPISGHNTLYWYLQNLGQGPELLIRYENEEAVDDSQLPKDRFSAERLKGVDSTLKIQPAELGDSAVYLCASSSEQGSYEQYFGPGTRLTVT.

This clone was detected once. The chain recombines TRBV7-9 with TRBJ1-2, with 8 nucleotides matching TRBD1. Germline V CDR1 and CDR2: SEHNR, FQNEAQ (reference sequence). The CDR3 extends over 14 amino acids. V lost 5 bases to trimming and J lost 3 bases; unmatched junction nucleotides: 5. CDR3 sequence: CASSMQTGDYGYTF. The CDR3 nucleotides read TGTGCCAGCAGCATGCAGACAGGGGACTATGGCTACACCTTC.